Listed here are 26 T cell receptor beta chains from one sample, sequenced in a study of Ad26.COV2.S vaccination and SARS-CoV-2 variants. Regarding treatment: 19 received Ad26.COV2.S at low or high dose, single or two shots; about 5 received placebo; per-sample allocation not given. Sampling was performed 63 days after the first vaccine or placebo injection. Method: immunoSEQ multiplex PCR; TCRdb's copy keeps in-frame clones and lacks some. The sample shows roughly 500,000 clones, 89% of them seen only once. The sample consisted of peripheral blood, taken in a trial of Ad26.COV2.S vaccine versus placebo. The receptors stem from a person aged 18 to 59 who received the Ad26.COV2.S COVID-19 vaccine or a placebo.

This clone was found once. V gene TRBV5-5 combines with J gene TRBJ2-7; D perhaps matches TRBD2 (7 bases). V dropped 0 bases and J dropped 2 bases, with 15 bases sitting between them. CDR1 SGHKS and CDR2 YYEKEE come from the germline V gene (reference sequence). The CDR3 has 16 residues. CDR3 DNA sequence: TGTGCCAGCAGCTTGGCCGAACGGGGGGCCGCCTACGAGCAGTACTTC. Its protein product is CASSLAERGAAYEQYF.

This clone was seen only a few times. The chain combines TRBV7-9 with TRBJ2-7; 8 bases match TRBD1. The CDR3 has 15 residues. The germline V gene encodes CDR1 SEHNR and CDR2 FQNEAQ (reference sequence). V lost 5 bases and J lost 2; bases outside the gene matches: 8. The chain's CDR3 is CASSATDRGAYEQYV. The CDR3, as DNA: TGTGCCAGCAGCGCCACAGACAGGGGTGCCTACGAGCAGTACGTC.

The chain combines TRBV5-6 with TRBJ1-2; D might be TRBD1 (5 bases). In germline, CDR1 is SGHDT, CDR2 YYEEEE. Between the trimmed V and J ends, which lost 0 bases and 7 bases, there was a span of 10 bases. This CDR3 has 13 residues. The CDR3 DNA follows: TGTGCCAGCAGCTTGGGAGGGGCACCTGGCTACACCTTC. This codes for CASSLGGAPGYTF. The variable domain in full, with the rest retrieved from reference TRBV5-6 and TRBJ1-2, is DAGVTQSPTHLIKTRGQQVTLRCSPKSGHDTVSWYQQALGQGPQFIFQYYEEEERQRGNFPDRFSGHQFPNYSSELNVNALLLGDSALYLCASSLGGAPGYTFGSGTRLTVV.

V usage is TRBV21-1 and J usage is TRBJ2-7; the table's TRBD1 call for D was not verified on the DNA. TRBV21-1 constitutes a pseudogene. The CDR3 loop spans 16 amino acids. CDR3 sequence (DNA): TGTGCCAGCAGCCCCCCGAATCAGGGCTCCCCCTACGAGCAGTACGTC. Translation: CASSPPNQGSPYEQYV.

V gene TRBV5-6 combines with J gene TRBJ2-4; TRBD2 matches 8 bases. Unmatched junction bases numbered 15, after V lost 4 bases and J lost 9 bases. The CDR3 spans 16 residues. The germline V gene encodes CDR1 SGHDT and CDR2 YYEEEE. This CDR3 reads CASSALGAGGLAIQYF. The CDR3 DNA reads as TGTGCCAGCAGCGCCCTAGGCGCGGGGGGTTTGGCCATTCAGTACTTC.

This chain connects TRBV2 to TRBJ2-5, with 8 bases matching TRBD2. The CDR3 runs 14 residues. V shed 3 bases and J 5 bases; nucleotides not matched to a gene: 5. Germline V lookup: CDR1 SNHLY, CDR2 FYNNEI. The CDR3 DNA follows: TGTGCCAGCAGTGAGGGGACTAGATGGGAGACCCAGTACTTC. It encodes CASSEGTRWETQYF.

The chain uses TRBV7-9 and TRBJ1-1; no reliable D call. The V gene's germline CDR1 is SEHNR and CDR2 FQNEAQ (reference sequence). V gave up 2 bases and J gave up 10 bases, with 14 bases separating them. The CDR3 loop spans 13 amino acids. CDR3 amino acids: CASSLPTQVRAFF. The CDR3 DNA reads TGTGCCAGCAGCTTACCCACGCAGGTCCGAGCTTTCTTT.

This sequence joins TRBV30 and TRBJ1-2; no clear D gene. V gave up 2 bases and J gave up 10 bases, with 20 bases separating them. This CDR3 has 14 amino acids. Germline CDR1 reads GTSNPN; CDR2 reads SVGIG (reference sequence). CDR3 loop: CAWSLPGPREAYTF. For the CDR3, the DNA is TGTGCCTGGAGTCTACCCGGGCCCCGGGAAGCCTACACCTTC.

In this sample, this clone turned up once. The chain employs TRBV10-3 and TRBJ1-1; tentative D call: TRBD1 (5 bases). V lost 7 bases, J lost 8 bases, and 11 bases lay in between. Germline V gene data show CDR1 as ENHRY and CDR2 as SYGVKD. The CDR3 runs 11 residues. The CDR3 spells CAITESGEAFF. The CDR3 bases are TGTGCCATCACCGAGTCAGGGGAAGCTTTCTTT.

In DNA, the CDR3 is TGTGCCAGCAGTCACCTCCAGGGGGGGGCCAACGTCCTGACTTTC. Translation: CASSHLQGGANVLTF. The genes are TRBV27 and TRBJ2-6, with D perhaps matching TRBD1 (6 bases). The CDR3 is made up of 15 amino acids. CDR1 and CDR2 (germline): MNHEY, SMNVEV (reference sequence). V lost 5 bases to trimming and J lost 4 bases, with 12 bases between them.

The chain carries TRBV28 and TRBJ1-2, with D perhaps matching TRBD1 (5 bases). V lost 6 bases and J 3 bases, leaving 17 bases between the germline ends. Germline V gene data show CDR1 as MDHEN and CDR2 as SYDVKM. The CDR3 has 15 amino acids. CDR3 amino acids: CASSRRAQGDYGYTF. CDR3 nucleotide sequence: TGTGCCAGCAGCCGAAGAGCCCAGGGCGACTATGGCTACACCTTC.

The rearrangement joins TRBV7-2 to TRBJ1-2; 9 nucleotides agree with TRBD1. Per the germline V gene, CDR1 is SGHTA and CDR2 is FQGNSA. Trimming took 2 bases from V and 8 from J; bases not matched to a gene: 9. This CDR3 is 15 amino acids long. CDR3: CASSLMRTGVDGYTF. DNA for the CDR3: TGTGCCAGCAGCTTAATGAGGACAGGGGTGGACGGCTACACCTTC.

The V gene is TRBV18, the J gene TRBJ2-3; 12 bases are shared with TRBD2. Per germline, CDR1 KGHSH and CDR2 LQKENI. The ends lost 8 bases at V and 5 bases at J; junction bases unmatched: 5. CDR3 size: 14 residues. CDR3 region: CASRSLAGGDTQYF. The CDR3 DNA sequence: TGTGCCAGCCGCTCACTAGCGGGAGGAGATACGCAGTATTTT.

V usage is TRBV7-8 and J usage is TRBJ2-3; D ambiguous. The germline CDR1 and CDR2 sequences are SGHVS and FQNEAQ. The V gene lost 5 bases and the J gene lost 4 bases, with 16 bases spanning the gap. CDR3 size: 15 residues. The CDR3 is CASSVRLRSSDTQYF. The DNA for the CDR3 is TGTGCCAGCAGCGTCCGACTGAGAAGCTCAGATACGCAGTATTTT.

CDR3 sequence (DNA): TGCAGTGCTAGTCCTTCTCCAGGGCGGCCGGAGTACACAGATACGCAGTATTTT. This encodes CSASPSPGRPEYTDTQYF. The chain recombines TRBV20-1 with TRBJ2-3; D might be TRBD1 (5 bases). The germline V gene encodes CDR1 DFQATT and CDR2 SNEGSKA (reference sequence). The CDR3 covers 18 residues. V shed 3 bases and J shed 2 bases, with 24 bases lying between them.

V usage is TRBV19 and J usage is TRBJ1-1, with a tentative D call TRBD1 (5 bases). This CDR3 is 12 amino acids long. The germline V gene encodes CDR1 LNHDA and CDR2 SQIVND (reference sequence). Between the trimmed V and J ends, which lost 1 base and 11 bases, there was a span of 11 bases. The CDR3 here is CASSIGDLSAFF. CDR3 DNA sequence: TGTGCCAGTAGTATAGGGGACTTATCTGCTTTCTTT.

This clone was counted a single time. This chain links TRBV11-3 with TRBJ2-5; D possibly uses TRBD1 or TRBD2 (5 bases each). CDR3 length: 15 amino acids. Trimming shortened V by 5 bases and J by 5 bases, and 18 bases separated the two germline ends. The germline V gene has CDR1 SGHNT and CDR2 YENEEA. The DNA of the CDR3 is TGTGCCAGCAGCGGGTATTGGGGGATGCGTGAGACCCAGTACTTC. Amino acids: CASSGYWGMRETQYF.

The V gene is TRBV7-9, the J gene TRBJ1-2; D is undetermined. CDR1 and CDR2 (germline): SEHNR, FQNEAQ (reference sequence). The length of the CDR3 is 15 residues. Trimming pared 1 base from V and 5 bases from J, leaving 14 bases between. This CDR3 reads CASSLGPDARYGYTF. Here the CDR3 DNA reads TGTGCCAGCAGCTTAGGTCCGGACGCGCGATATGGCTACACCTTC.

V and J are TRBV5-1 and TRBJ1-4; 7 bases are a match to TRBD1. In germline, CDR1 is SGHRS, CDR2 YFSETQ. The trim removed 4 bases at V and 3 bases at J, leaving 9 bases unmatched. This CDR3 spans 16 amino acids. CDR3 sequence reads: CASSISGQTANEKLFF. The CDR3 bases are TGCGCCAGCAGCATTTCGGGACAGACTGCTAATGAAAAACTGTTTTTT.

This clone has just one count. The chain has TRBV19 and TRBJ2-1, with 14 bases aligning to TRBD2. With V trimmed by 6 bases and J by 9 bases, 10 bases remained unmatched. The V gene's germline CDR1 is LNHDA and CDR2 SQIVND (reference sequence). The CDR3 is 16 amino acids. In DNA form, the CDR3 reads TGTGCCAGTAGCCGGAGACTAGCGGGAGGGCCGGGTGAGCAGTTCTTC. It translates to CASSRRLAGGPGEQFF.

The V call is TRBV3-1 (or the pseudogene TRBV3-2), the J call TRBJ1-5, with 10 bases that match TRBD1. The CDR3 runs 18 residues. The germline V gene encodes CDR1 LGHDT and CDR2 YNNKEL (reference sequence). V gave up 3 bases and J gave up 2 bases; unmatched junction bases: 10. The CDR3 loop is CASSQGDRGRGGNQPQHF. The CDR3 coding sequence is TGTGCCAGCAGCCAGGGGGACAGGGGACGCGGTGGCAATCAGCCCCAGCATTTT.

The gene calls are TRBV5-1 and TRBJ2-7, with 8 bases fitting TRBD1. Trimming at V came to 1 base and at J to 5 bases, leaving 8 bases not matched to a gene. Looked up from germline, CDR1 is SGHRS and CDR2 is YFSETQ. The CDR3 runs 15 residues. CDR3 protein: CASSLFKTGVHEQYF. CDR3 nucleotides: TGCGCCAGCAGCTTGTTTAAGACAGGGGTTCACGAGCAGTACTTC.

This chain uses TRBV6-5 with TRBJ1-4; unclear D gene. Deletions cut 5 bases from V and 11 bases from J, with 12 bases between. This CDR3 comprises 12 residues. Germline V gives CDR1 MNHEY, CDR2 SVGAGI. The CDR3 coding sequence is TGTGCCAGCAGTCGGGCTTCGGGGAAACTGTTTTTT. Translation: CASSRASGKLFF.

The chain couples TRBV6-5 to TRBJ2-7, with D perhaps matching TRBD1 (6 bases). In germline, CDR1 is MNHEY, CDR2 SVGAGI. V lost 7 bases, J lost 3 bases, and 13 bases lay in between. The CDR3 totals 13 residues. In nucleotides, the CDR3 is TGTGCCAGCAAGGACAGTGCGGACTACGAGCAGTACTTC. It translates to CASKDSADYEQYF.

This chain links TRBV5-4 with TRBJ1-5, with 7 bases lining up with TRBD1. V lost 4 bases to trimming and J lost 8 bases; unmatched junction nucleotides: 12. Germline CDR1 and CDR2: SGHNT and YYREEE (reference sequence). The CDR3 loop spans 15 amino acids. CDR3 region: CASSLWDSPLEPQHF. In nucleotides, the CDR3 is TGTGCCAGCAGCCTATGGGACAGTCCTTTAGAGCCCCAGCATTTT.

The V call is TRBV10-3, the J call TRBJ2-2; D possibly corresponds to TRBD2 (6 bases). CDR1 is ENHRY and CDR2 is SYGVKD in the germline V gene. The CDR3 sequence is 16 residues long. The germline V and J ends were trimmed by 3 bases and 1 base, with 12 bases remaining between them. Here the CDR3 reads CAISDDSGLNTGELFF. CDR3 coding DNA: TGTGCCATCAGTGACGATTCGGGACTGAACACCGGGGAGCTGTTTTTT.